Below are 16 T cell receptor beta chains sequenced from a single sample in a study of human T cells and chemical hapten exposure (dated by TCRdb to about 2021). Reading the label with the study, this specimen's time point is: pre-sensitization, week 0. Read against the paper, the sample's treatment or condition label means: therapeutic diphenylcyclopropenone sensitization with weekly scalp DPC. The method behind the library was RACE. Sequencing instrument: NextSeq 500. Using fastp at Q25 and MiXCR, TCRdb reprocessed the public reads and kept productive beta chains. One record per CDR3 amino acid sequence lists the most common genes and DNA. This sample comprises fewer than 70,000 distinct CDR3 sequences, roughly 6.7% of them detected only once. Under 2% of the sample belongs to the ten largest clones. The source material was whole blood, sampled in connection with sensitization to the hapten diphenylcyclopropenone (DPC). Every receptor here comes from a woman aged 30 to 39 with alopecia areata. Some clones in this sample may be carry-over from other donors' samples.

This clonotype was seen a handful of times. The genes are TRBV12-3 or TRBV12-4 and TRBJ2-2; 9 bases fit TRBD2. CDR3 length: 16 amino acids. With 6 bases clipped from V and 5 bases from J, the junction kept 10 bases outside the gene matches. In nucleotides, the CDR3 is TGTGCCAGCAGATCCGGGACTAGCAAAACTACCGGGGAGCTGTTTTTT. It specifies CASRSGTSKTTGELFF.

This clonotype was seen repeatedly, ten times or more. The genes are TRBV29-1 and TRBJ1-1; unclear D gene. Germline-derived CDR1 and CDR2 are SQVTM and ANQGSEA. With 2 bases removed from V and 0 bases from J, the gap between germline ends came to 7 bases. The CDR3 consists of 13 residues. As DNA, the CDR3 is TGCAGCGTTGAACGCCAACTGAACACTGAAGCTTTCTTT. It is translated as CSVERQLNTEAFF.

This clonotype was picked up many times. The chain combines TRBV11-3 with TRBJ2-1; TRBD2 aligns across 8 bases. Germline V gives CDR1 SGHNT, CDR2 YENEEA. The CDR3 covers 19 residues. The V segment lost 0 bases and the J segment 3 bases; nucleotides outside the gene matches: 13. This CDR3 reads CASSLDRWDGGANYNEQFF. CDR3 nucleotide sequence: TGTGCCAGCAGCTTAGATCGTTGGGACGGGGGGGCCAACTACAATGAGCAGTTCTTC.

This clonotype has ten or more counts. V usage is TRBV18 and J usage is TRBJ1-1; D uncertain. In germline, CDR1 is KGHSH, CDR2 LQKENI. V lost 4 bases to trimming and J lost 1 base, with 7 bases between them. This CDR3 contains 13 residues. CDR3: CASSHGKNTEAFF. CDR3 sequence (DNA): TGTGCCAGCTCACACGGGAAGAACACTGAAGCTTTCTTT. Using reference TRBV18 and TRBJ1-1 for the parts outside the CDR3, the full variable domain is NAGVMQNPRHLVRRRGQEARLRCSPMKGHSHVYWYRQLPEEGLKFMVYLQKENIIDESGMPKERFSAEFPKEGPSILRIQQVVRGDSAAYFCASSHGKNTEAFFGQGTRLTVV.

This clonotype was observed many times. The V and J genes are TRBV19 and TRBJ1-1; D unresolved. Looked up from germline, CDR1 is LNHDA and CDR2 is SQIVND (reference sequence). The CDR3 runs to 14 residues. Trimming took 3 bases from V and 1 from J, leaving 9 bases between them. CDR3 residues: CASSMPWENTEAFF. CDR3 nucleotides: TGTGCCAGTAGTATGCCGTGGGAGAACACTGAAGCTTTCTTT.

This clonotype showed up just once. Since a much larger clone is just one base distant, this may be a read error. The CDR3 bases are TGTGCCAGCAGTTCTCGGAATTCACCCCTCCACTTT. Encoded protein: CASSSRNSPLHF. The chain carries TRBV6-6 and TRBJ1-6; D call uncertain. Germline V gene sequence: CDR1 MNHNY, CDR2 SVGAGI (reference sequence). V lost 4 bases to trimming and J lost 7 bases, with 5 bases between them. The CDR3 totals 12 residues.

This clonotype has at least ten counts. The rearrangement uses TRBV30 and TRBJ1-6, with D tentatively TRBD1 (5 bases). There are 15 residues in the CDR3. Germline assignment: CDR1 GTSNPN and CDR2 SVGIG (reference sequence). V was clipped by 0 bases and J by 7 bases, with 13 bases between them. The CDR3 DNA follows: TGTGCCTGGAGTGTACGTGGGGGGAGAAATTCACCCCTCCACTTT. It specifies CAWSVRGGRNSPLHF.

This clonotype was counted at least ten times. V and J are TRBV20-1 and TRBJ1-2; no clear D. The germline gives CDR1 DFQATT, CDR2 SNEGSKA (reference sequence). This CDR3 region has 15 residues. Trimming left V 5 bases short and J 0 bases short, with 16 bases between. The DNA for the CDR3 is TGCAGTGCTCCTCCCCGGGGATCAGCTAACTATGGCTACACCTTC. Protein sequence: CSAPPRGSANYGYTF.

The chain links TRBV7-9 to TRBJ2-1; D uncertain. V was shortened by 2 bases and J by 2 bases, with 13 bases between the two germline ends. The V gene's germline CDR1 is SEHNR and CDR2 FQNEAQ (reference sequence). This CDR3 has 16 amino acids. The CDR3 bases are TGTGCCAGCAGCTTACTCCGAAAGGGCACCTACAATGAGCAGTTCTTC. As protein: CASSLLRKGTYNEQFF. The full variable domain, in which reference TRBV7-9 and TRBJ2-1 provide the parts outside the CDR3, is DTGVSQNPRHKITKRGQNVTFRCDPISEHNRLYWYRQTLGQGPEFLTYFQNEAQLEKSRLLSDRFSAERPKGSFSTLEIQRTEQGDSAMYLCASSLLRKGTYNEQFFGPGTRLTVL.

In this sample, this clonotype turned up many times. This chain uses TRBV6-6 with TRBJ2-2; possible D gene TRBD1, 6 bases. CDR1 is MNHNY and CDR2 is SVGAGI in the germline V gene (reference sequence). The length of the CDR3 is 16 residues. Trimming left V 6 bases short and J 1 base short, with 15 bases between. DNA for the CDR3: TGTGCCAGCAGACGAACCGGGACAAAGAACACCGGGGAGCTGTTTTTT. It encodes CASRRTGTKNTGELFF.

The sample holds many counts of this clonotype. The chain links TRBV12-3 or TRBV12-4 to TRBJ2-3; maybe TRBD1 (5 bases). V lost 3 bases and J 2 bases, leaving 9 bases between the germline ends. This CDR3 contains 14 residues. CDR3 sequence: CASSLGPDTDTQYF. In DNA form, the CDR3 reads TGTGCCAGCAGTTTGGGGCCAGACACAGATACGCAGTATTTT.

This clonotype was recorded many times. This chain joins TRBV7-9 and TRBJ2-5; D gene uncertain. The CDR3 loop spans 15 amino acids. The V end lost 6 bases, the J end lost 2 bases, and 16 bases lay between the germline ends. Germline V CDR1 and CDR2: SEHNR, FQNEAQ (reference sequence). CDR3 nucleotide sequence: TGTGCCAGCAGGATAGGTGTAGGCGGTCAAGAGACCCAGTACTTC. It is translated as CASRIGVGGQETQYF.

This clonotype was counted many times. The V call is TRBV20-1, the J call TRBJ1-1, with TRBD1 matching over 7 bases. The CDR3 consists of 13 residues. CDR1 is DFQATT, CDR2 SNEGSKA, per germline (reference sequence). The trim removed 5 bases at V and 0 bases at J, leaving 3 bases unmatched. For the CDR3, the DNA is TGCAGTGCTGGACAGGTGATGAACACTGAAGCTTTCTTT. Residues: CSAGQVMNTEAFF.

Concerning this clonotype: This may stem from a read error, because a much larger clone lies one nucleotide away. The chain couples TRBV7-2 to TRBJ2-1; no clear D. The CDR3 totals 14 residues. Trimming stripped 0 bases from V and 6 bases from J, with 9 bases between. Germline V gives CDR1 SGHTA, CDR2 FQGNSA. CDR3 region: CASSLAISTNEQFF. The CDR3 region has the DNA TGTGCCAGCAGCTTAGCGATTAGCACCAATGAGCAGTTCTTC.

In its sample, this clonotype was seen a few times. This sequence joins TRBV29-1 and TRBJ2-1; perhaps TRBD2 as D (6 bases). The V end lost 7 bases, the J end lost 6 bases, and 22 bases lay between the germline ends. The CDR3 is 15 residues long. Per germline, CDR1 SQVTM and CDR2 ANQGSEA. The CDR3 is CSAGLGGAGSNEQFF. CDR3 nucleotides: TGCAGCGCCGGGTTGGGGGGTGCGGGGTCCAATGAGCAGTTCTTC.

The table lists this clonotype with many counts. The chain has TRBV12-3 or TRBV12-4 and TRBJ2-3; TRBD1 aligns across 9 bases. V was pared by 5 bases and J by 2 bases, with 8 bases of the junction left unmatched. This CDR3 comprises 16 residues. As DNA, the CDR3 is TGTGCCAGCAGTCCCTGGGGGACAGGGTTCACAGATACGCAGTATTTT. It codes for CASSPWGTGFTDTQYF.